The next 17 T cell receptor beta chains were all read from a single sample in a study of blood T cell repertoires in COVID-19. TCRdb keeps only in-frame clones here, not all; method: immunoSEQ multiplex PCR. This sample yields about 220,000 clones, of which roughly 80% are seen a single time; approximately 1.3% belongs to the top ten. Sequencing was done on a sample of PBMCs or T cells enriched from blood (not recorded which). The receptor set was obtained from a middle-aged woman with acute COVID-19.

The gene calls are TRBV9 and TRBJ2-1; 11 nucleotides match TRBD2. Trimming cost V 5 bases and J 0 bases; bases outside gene matches: 10. Germline V gene data show CDR1 as SGDLS and CDR2 as YYNGEE. The CDR3 loop spans 18 amino acids. CDR3 protein: CASSTTSGASSSYNEQFF. For the CDR3, the DNA is TGTGCCAGCAGTACGACTAGCGGGGCCAGTAGCTCCTACAATGAGCAGTTCTTC.

This chain links TRBV13 with TRBJ2-3; unclear D gene. The V gene's germline CDR1 is PRHDT and CDR2 FYEKMQ (reference sequence). CDR3 length equals 13 residues. Trimming shortened V by 2 bases and J by 3 bases, and 6 bases separated the two germline ends. The CDR3, as DNA: TGTGCCAGCAGCTTATATTCGACAGATACGCAGTATTTT. As protein: CASSLYSTDTQYF.

This chain uses TRBV7-9 with TRBJ1-2, with D tentatively TRBD1 (6 bases). The CDR3 has 16 amino acids. Trimming stripped 4 bases from V and 5 bases from J, with 20 bases between. Germline CDR1 SEHNR, CDR2 FQNEAQ (reference sequence). DNA for the CDR3: TGTGCCAGCAGCTCACCTCTTAGGACAGCGACTTATGGCTACACCTTC. It codes for CASSSPLRTATYGYTF.

The genes are TRBV7-9 and TRBJ2-7; 11 positions agree with TRBD2. Germline CDR1 is SEHNR and CDR2 is FQNEAQ (reference sequence). This CDR3 comprises 15 residues. With 5 bases clipped from V and 2 bases from J, the junction kept 5 bases outside the gene matches. This chain's CDR3 is CASSPPSGRTYEQYF. The CDR3 coding sequence is TGTGCCAGCAGCCCCCCTAGCGGGAGGACCTACGAGCAGTACTTC.

The table lists this clone with a count of one. The chain is built from TRBV29-1 and TRBJ2-2; 10 nucleotides line up with TRBD2. The length of the CDR3 is 13 residues. J gave up 7 bases and V 4 bases, and 3 bases lay outside the gene matches. The germline CDR1 and CDR2 sequences are SQVTM and ANQGSEA. Here the CDR3 reads CSVGAGGIGELFF. The CDR3 nucleotides are TGCAGCGTTGGAGCGGGAGGGATCGGGGAGCTGTTTTTT.

This clone has only a few counts. This chain joins TRBV6-4 and TRBJ2-3; D unclear. The CDR3 extends over 13 amino acids. Trimming left V 4 bases short and J 2 bases short, with 7 bases between. CDR1 MRHNA and CDR2 SNTAGT come from the germline V gene. The CDR3 sequence is CASSVEYTDTQYF. CDR3 coding DNA: TGTGCCAGCAGTGTTGAGTACACAGATACGCAGTATTTT.

This clone occurred a few times. V usage is TRBV15 and J usage is TRBJ2-3; 7 nucleotides agree with TRBD1. V lost 2 bases to trimming and J lost 6 bases; unmatched junction nucleotides: 11. The length of the CDR3 is 16 residues. Germline values: CDR1 LNHNV, CDR2 YYDKDF (reference sequence). CDR3 sequence (DNA): TGTGCCACCAGCAGAAGAACCGGGACAGCTGCTGATACGCAGTATTTT. This encodes CATSRRTGTAADTQYF.

V usage is TRBV7-9 and J usage is TRBJ2-7; 9 positions agree with TRBD2. V shed 1 base and J 3 bases; nucleotides not matched to a gene: 4. The germline CDR1 and CDR2 sequences are SEHNR and FQNEAQ (reference sequence). The CDR3 is 15 amino acids. The CDR3 region is CASSLGASGVYEQYF. In DNA form, the CDR3 reads TGTGCCAGCAGCTTAGGAGCTAGCGGGGTCTACGAGCAGTACTTC. Complete variable domain (other parts from reference TRBV7-9 and TRBJ2-7): DTGVSQNPRHKITKRGQNVTFRCDPISEHNRLYWYRQTLGQGPEFLTYFQNEAQLEKSRLLSDRFSAERPKGSFSTLEIQRTEQGDSAMYLCASSLGASGVYEQYFGPGTRLTVT.

The genes are TRBV10-1 and TRBJ2-3; D perhaps matches TRBD2 (6 bases). This CDR3 comprises 15 residues. Germline CDR1 WNHNN, CDR2 SYGVQD (reference sequence). V lost 2 bases and J 0 bases, leaving 9 bases between the germline ends. The CDR3 DNA is TGCGCCAGCAGTGAGGGAGGGCCTAGCACAGATACGCAGTATTTT. Translating it yields CASSEGGPSTDTQYF.

The rearrangement joins TRBV7-5 to TRBJ2-5; the table's TRBD1 call for D was not verified on the DNA. TRBV7-5 is an annotated pseudogene. The CDR3 has 17 amino acids. The CDR3 DNA sequence: TGTGCCAGAAGCTTAGCAAAGGGGCAGGGGAGAGGAGAGACCCAGTACTTC. Its translation is CARSLAKGQGRGETQYF.

The chain joins TRBV15 to TRBJ2-3; 9 bases fit TRBD2. V dropped 4 bases and J dropped 2; count of bases not matched to a gene: 4. This CDR3 region has 15 residues. The germline gives CDR1 LNHNV, CDR2 YYDKDF (reference sequence). CDR3 nucleotide sequence: TGTGCCACCAGCAATAGCGGGAGCCCCACAGATACGCAGTATTTT. Encoded protein: CATSNSGSPTDTQYF.

The chain couples TRBV7-2 to TRBJ1-2; TRBD1 agrees at 9 bases. V was pared by 5 bases and J by 4 bases, with 8 bases of the junction left unmatched. The CDR3 consists of 15 residues. CDR1 SGHTA and CDR2 FQGNSA come from the germline V gene. This CDR3 reads CASSAWTGEGYGYTF. For the CDR3, the DNA is TGTGCCAGCAGCGCATGGACAGGGGAGGGCTATGGCTACACCTTC.

The chain recombines TRBV7-2 with TRBJ2-2, with 7 nucleotides matching TRBD1. The V gene end was trimmed by 5 bases and the J gene end by 3 bases; junction bases not matched to a gene: 6. Germline V gene data show CDR1 as SGHTA and CDR2 as FQGNSA. The CDR3 consists of 15 residues. For the CDR3, the DNA is TGTGCCAGCAGCCAAAGGACAGGTTACACCGGGGAGCTGTTTTTT. Translating it yields CASSQRTGYTGELFF.

The chain has TRBV5-8 and TRBJ2-7, with 7 bases lining up with TRBD1. Trimming cost V 5 bases and J 5 bases; bases outside gene matches: 4. This CDR3 is 12 amino acids long. CDR1 is SGHTS, CDR2 YDEGEE, per germline. Written as DNA, the CDR3 is TGTGCCAGCAGAATCGGACAGGACGAGCAGTACTTC. The encoded protein is CASRIGQDEQYF. Full variable domain (remainder filled in from reference TRBV5-8 and TRBJ2-7): EAGVTQSPTHLIKTRGQQATLRCSPISGHTSVYWYQQALGLGLQFLLWYDEGEERNRGNFPPRFSGRQFPNYSSELNVNALELEDSALYLCASRIGQDEQYFGPGTRLTVT.

V and J are TRBV29-1 and TRBJ2-6, with D unresolved. CDR3 length: 12 residues. Per germline, CDR1 SQVTM and CDR2 ANQGSEA. V shed 7 bases and J shed 6 bases, with 10 bases lying between them. In DNA form, the CDR3 reads TGCAGCGCGTCGGGTCTGGCCAACGTCCTGACTTTC. Translation gives CSASGLANVLTF.

This clone was counted only a few times. The rearrangement links TRBV7-9 to TRBJ2-2; no clear D. The germline CDR1 and CDR2 sequences are SEHNR and FQNEAQ (reference sequence). Trimming shortened V by 5 bases and J by 6 bases, and 7 bases separated the two germline ends. This CDR3 comprises 12 residues. As DNA, the CDR3 is TGTGCCAGCAGCCGCGAGGCCGGGGAGCTGTTTTTT. Protein sequence: CASSREAGELFF.

The J gene is TRBJ1-6, the V gene TRBV7-2; possibly TRBD1 for D (6 bases). The CDR3 consists of 15 residues. Per germline, CDR1 SGHTA and CDR2 FQGNSA. The germline V and J ends were trimmed by 1 base and 7 bases, with 11 bases remaining between them. CDR3 nucleotide sequence: TGTGCCAGCAGCTTAGGGCCAGGGGTGAATTCACCCCTCCACTTT. Its protein is CASSLGPGVNSPLHF.